These T cell receptor beta chains were read from a single sample in a study of T cell repertoires in cytomegalovirus infection. MiXCR, run by TCRdb on the reads, gives a single entry per CDR3 protein. The sample carries some 320,000 distinct CDR3 sequences, about 28% recorded once. Their recognized antigens are unknown. The specimen comprised cultured PBMCs, sampled from culture after CMV antigen stimulation. Receptors were obtained from a human donor in good health (CMV status not recorded). Some clones in this sample may be carry-over from other donors' samples. Both conserved end residues are part of each CDR3. The D gene is left open where the match is weak. Only part of the rows carry a size: once, few, many, or a class if the clone is expanded.

TGTGCCAGCAGCTTAGTGCTCAGACTCCAAGAGACCCAGTACTTC	CASSLVLRLQETQYF	-	TRBJ2-5	15	few	TRBV7-9
TGTGCCAGTAGTAACAGGGTCGGCGAAAAACTGTTTTTT	CASSNRVGEKLFF	-	TRBJ1-4	13	-	TRBV19
TGTGCCAGCAGCCACCGGGACAGGGGACACCAGCCCCAGCATTTT	CASSHRDRGHQPQHF	TRBD1	TRBJ1-5	15	few	TRBV28
TGTGCCAGCAGCGTAAGCACTAGCGGTAGCACAGATACGCAGTATTTT	CASSVSTSGSTDTQYF	TRBD2	TRBJ2-3	16	-	TRBV9
TGTGCCAGCCAGGGTTGGAGGACCCACTCTGGAAACACCATATATTTT	CASQGWRTHSGNTIYF	-	TRBJ1-3	16	many	TRBV6-1
TGTGCCAGTAGCCAGGACACCGGGACCTTTAATGAAAAACTGTTTTTT	CASSQDTGTFNEKLFF	-	TRBJ1-4	16	-	TRBV19
TGTGCCATCAGTGAGCCCAGGGAAAGTAATCCAGATACGCAGTATTTT	CAISEPRESNPDTQYF	-	TRBJ2-3	16	few	TRBV10-3
TGCAGCGAAAAGGGACATCCTAACACGGACGGGCCCACAGATACGCAGTATTTT	CSEKGHPNTDGPTDTQYF	-	TRBJ2-3	18	many	TRBV29-1
TGTGCCAGTGGGGACAGAGACTCTGGAAACACCATATATTTT	CASGDRDSGNTIYF	TRBD1	TRBJ1-3	14	few	TRBV19
TGTGCCAGCAGACAGGAAAGTGCAACTAATGAAAAACTGTTTTTT	CASRQESATNEKLFF	-	TRBJ1-4	15	few	TRBV12-3/TRBV12-4
TGTGCCAGCAGCTCGCAGGGTGCCGAGCAGTACTTC	CASSSQGAEQYF	-	TRBJ2-7	12	many	TRBV7-9
TGTGCCAGCAGCCGAGGGGGCGAAGAAGCTTCCTTT	CASSRGGEEASF	TRBD1	TRBJ1-1	12	-	TRBV7-3
TGTGCCAGCAGCTTGGGCTTCGAGACCCAGTACTTC	CASSLGFETQYF	-	TRBJ2-5	12	-	TRBV7-2
TGTGCCAGCAGGCGTTCGGACACAGACTCCTACGAGCAGTACTTC	CASRRSDTDSYEQYF	-	TRBJ2-7	15	-	TRBV28
TGTGCCAGCAGTTCCCGAAGCAGGTACCAACGAGAGACCCAGTACTTC	CASSSRSRYQRETQYF	-	TRBJ2-5	16	many	TRBV27
TGTGCCAGCAGCGTGGGGGATACGCAGTATTTT	CASSVGDTQYF	-	TRBJ2-3	11	many	TRBV9
TGCAGCGTCGAGAGGGGGTTGGGTGAAGCTTTCTTT	CSVERGLGEAFF	-	TRBJ1-1	12	-	TRBV29-1
TGTGCCAGCAGCTTCCACCCCGGGACACAACAGCCCTACGAGCAGTACTTC	CASSFHPGTQQPYEQYF	-	TRBJ2-7	17	many	TRBV11-2
TGTGCCAGCAGCCAAGACGGGGCACGGGGCAATTCACCCCTCCACTTT	CASSQDGARGNSPLHF	-	TRBJ1-6	16	once	TRBV4-2
TGTGCCAGCAGTTTTCGACGGGCGGAGAACACTGAAGCTTTCTTT	CASSFRRAENTEAFF	-	TRBJ1-1	15	-	TRBV12-3/TRBV12-4
TGTGCCATCAGTGAGTCCGGGGGGTCAGAGACCCAGTACTTC	CAISESGGSETQYF	TRBD2	TRBJ2-5	14	-	TRBV10-3
TGTGCCAGCAGTTTAAGCGTCCTCACCTCCTACGAGCAGTACTTC	CASSLSVLTSYEQYF	-	TRBJ2-7	15	few	TRBV28
TGTGCCACCAGCATTGGGCCTTATAGCACAGATACGCAGTATTTT	CATSIGPYSTDTQYF	-	TRBJ2-3	15	-	TRBV15